Each of the 16 T cell receptor beta chains below was sequenced from the same sample in a study of OX40 agonist ivuxolimab in advanced cancers. Sequencing used immunoSEQ multiplex PCR; TCRdb keeps in-frame clones, though not all of them. The table shows 30,000 to 35,000 clones, with 89% occurring only once. Source: CD4+ or CD8+ T cells sorted from blood, taken in a trial of the OX40 agonist ivuxolimab. All receptors derive from an adult with an advanced solid tumor such as melanoma, head and neck, liver or kidney cancer.

The CDR3 region is CASSLGTSYEQYF. In nucleotides, the CDR3 is TGTGCCAGCAGTTTGGGCACCTCCTACGAGCAGTACTTC. The V and J genes are TRBV27 and TRBJ2-7; D not resolved. The germline CDR1 and CDR2 sequences are MNHEY and SMNVEV (reference sequence). The V gene lost 3 bases and the J gene lost 0 bases, with 6 bases spanning the gap. The CDR3 extends over 13 amino acids.

With regard to this clone: The same CDR3 also results from other DNA sequences found in this sample. The chain couples TRBV27 to TRBJ1-1; 9 bases are a match to TRBD1. CDR3 length: 13 residues. Germline V lookup: CDR1 MNHEY, CDR2 SMNVEV (reference sequence). J lost 11 bases, V lost 5 bases, and 9 bases had no gene match. As DNA, the CDR3 is TGTGCCAGCAGTCTCACAGGGGGCGCATTGGCTTTCTTT. Amino acids: CASSLTGGALAFF.

The V call is TRBV6-5, the J call TRBJ2-5; D is unclear. The assigned J gene may be wrong: the sequence end matches TRBJ2-7 better. Germline V gene lookup returns CDR1 MNHEY and CDR2 SVGAGI. CDR3 size: 14 residues. CDR3 coding DNA: TGTGCCAGCAGTTACTCAGCCGGTGGGTACGAGCAGTACTTC. It yields the protein CASSYSAGGYEQYF.

V is TRBV5-6 and J is TRBJ2-2; 10 bases align to TRBD1. CDR1 is SGHDT and CDR2 is YYEEEE in the germline V gene. J was trimmed by 5 bases and V by 1 base; bases with no gene match: 5. The CDR3 contains 16 residues. The CDR3 here is CASSLWGQGPTGELFF. As DNA, the CDR3 is TGTGCCAGCAGCTTGTGGGGACAGGGGCCGACCGGGGAGCTGTTTTTT. Full variable domain (rest looked up from reference TRBV5-6 and TRBJ2-2): DAGVTQSPTHLIKTRGQQVTLRCSPKSGHDTVSWYQQALGQGPQFIFQYYEEEERQRGNFPDRFSGHQFPNYSSELNVNALLLGDSALYLCASSLWGQGPTGELFFGEGSRLTVL.

This chain connects TRBV7-2 to TRBJ1-2; D call uncertain. Looked up from germline, CDR1 is SGHTA and CDR2 is FQGNSA. The CDR3 spans 11 residues. Trimming shortened V by 3 bases and J by 4 bases, and 3 bases separated the two germline ends. CDR3 DNA: TGTGCCAGCAGCTTCTCCTATGGCTACACCTTC. Translated, it gives CASSFSYGYTF.

The chain employs TRBV7-9 and TRBJ1-2, with 9 bases fitting TRBD1. Germline V gene sequence: CDR1 SEHNR, CDR2 FQNEAQ (reference sequence). This CDR3 has 18 amino acids. V shed 4 bases, J shed 2 bases, and the junction held 14 bases outside the gene matches. The CDR3 DNA is TGTGCCAGCAGCTCGCATAACGGACAGGGGCGTGCAAACTATGGCTACACCTTC. It codes for CASSSHNGQGRANYGYTF.

The chain carries TRBV2 and TRBJ2-7; tentatively, D is TRBD2 (6 bases). V lost 8 bases and J 5 bases, leaving 10 bases between the germline ends. The CDR3 contains 11 residues. Germline loops: CDR1 SNHLY, CDR2 FYNNEI. CDR3 region: CASGGMDEQYF. CDR3 bases: TGTGCCAGCGGGGGGATGGACGAGCAGTACTTC.

This sequence joins TRBV4-1 and TRBJ2-3, with D possibly called TRBD1 or TRBD2 (5 bases each). CDR3 size: 15 residues. The V end was cut by 1 base, the J end by 4 bases, with 12 bases between. CDR1 is MGHRA and CDR2 is YSYEKL in the germline V gene. In DNA form, the CDR3 reads TGCGCCAGCAGCCAAGTGCAGGGAGTCGCAGATACGCAGTATTTT. As protein: CASSQVQGVADTQYF.

This clone is medium-sized within its sample. This chain connects TRBV13 to TRBJ2-7; TRBD1 matches 7 bases. The CDR3 is 14 residues long. Germline loops: CDR1 PRHDT, CDR2 FYEKMQ (reference sequence). Germline trimming cut 5 bases from V and 3 bases from J; bases unmatched to any gene: 7. The CDR3, as DNA: TGTGCCAGCAGCCTGGGGACAGTTTTCTACGAGCAGTACTTC. Translating it yields CASSLGTVFYEQYF.

This rearrangement joins TRBV7-9 to TRBJ1-4; TRBD1 is a possible D gene (6 bases). This CDR3 comprises 13 residues. Germline CDR1 reads SEHNR; CDR2 reads FQNEAQ (reference sequence). V was shortened by 6 bases and J by 7 bases, with 12 bases between the two germline ends. CDR3 nucleotides: TGTGCCAGCAGGGACAGTCGCCGTGAAAAACTGTTTTTT. This encodes CASRDSRREKLFF.

J is TRBJ1-6 and V is TRBV7-9, with TRBD1 identical over 9 bases. The length of the CDR3 is 15 residues. CDR1 and CDR2 (germline): SEHNR, FQNEAQ (reference sequence). V lost 0 bases to trimming and J lost 9 bases; unmatched junction nucleotides: 3. The CDR3 DNA follows: TGTGCCAGCAGCTTAGCTTTGGACAGGGGTTCACCCCTCCACTTT. Protein product: CASSLALDRGSPLHF.

The J gene is TRBJ2-7, the V gene TRBV4-1, with unresolved D. Germline V gene data show CDR1 as MGHRA and CDR2 as YSYEKL. This CDR3 contains 15 residues. V was cut by 0 bases and J by 2 bases, with 11 bases left in between. The CDR3 bases are TGCGCCAGCAGCCAAGAATGGCGCCCGGCCTACGAGCAGTACTTC. This encodes CASSQEWRPAYEQYF.

The J gene is TRBJ1-5, the V gene TRBV4-1; D possibly corresponds to TRBD1 (6 bases). This CDR3 spans 15 amino acids. V lost 3 bases and J 7 bases, leaving 16 bases between the germline ends. Germline assignment: CDR1 MGHRA and CDR2 YSYEKL. The CDR3 DNA follows: TGCGCCAGCAGCCATATACAGGGTGTCGAGCAGCCCCAGCATTTT. It codes for CASSHIQGVEQPQHF.

The rearrangement joins TRBV6-1 to TRBJ1-3, with D maybe TRBD1 (6 bases). The length of the CDR3 is 15 residues. CDR1 MNHNS and CDR2 SASEGT come from the germline V gene. V lost 2 bases, J lost 0 bases, and 8 bases lay in between. Here the CDR3 reads CASSEQGSSGNTIYF. The CDR3 coding sequence is TGTGCCAGCAGTGAACAGGGGAGCTCTGGAAACACCATATATTTT.

The rearrangement uses TRBV7-9 and TRBJ2-7; D unresolved. This CDR3 spans 16 amino acids. V dropped 5 bases and J dropped 2 bases, with 19 bases sitting between them. Germline lookup yields CDR1 SEHNR and CDR2 FQNEAQ (reference sequence). CDR3 DNA: TGTGCCAGCAGCCCTACATTGACGGCCTCTCCCTACGAGCAGTACTTC. The encoded protein is CASSPTLTASPYEQYF.

The genes are TRBV4-2 and TRBJ2-3, with TRBD2 as a possible D gene (5 bases). CDR3 size: 17 residues. The V and J ends lost 1 base and 2 bases respectively, with 16 bases between them. The germline gives CDR1 LGHNA, CDR2 YNFKEQ. The DNA of the CDR3 is TGTGCCAGCAGCCAAGGGGAGACTATTAGCGACACAGATACGCAGTATTTT. Encoded protein: CASSQGETISDTDTQYF.